A single sample is the source of the 11 T cell receptor beta chains below, sequenced in a study of human thymus T cells. TCRdb keeps only in-frame clones here, not all; method: immunoSEQ multiplex PCR. The sample holds roughly 120,000 clones, about 95% seen once. The thymus was resected at corrective cardiac surgery. Specimen: thymus tissue. All receptors come from a boy in the first two years of life with a congenital heart defect but otherwise immunologically healthy.

V gene TRBV6-1 combines with J gene TRBJ1-5; D might be TRBD1 (6 bases). The germline V gene encodes CDR1 MNHNS and CDR2 SASEGT. This CDR3 contains 15 residues. The V gene lost 6 bases and the J gene lost 6 bases, with 18 bases spanning the gap. The CDR3 DNA reads TGTGCCAGCAGGAAAGGGGAGGGGGAAGGTCAGCCCCAGCATTTT. Its protein product is CASRKGEGEGQPQHF.

The V and J genes are TRBV9 and TRBJ2-3, with TRBD2 as a possible D gene (6 bases). Trimming cost V 0 bases and J 2 bases, with 10 bases left between them. This CDR3 has 15 residues. Germline lookup yields CDR1 SGDLS and CDR2 YYNGEE. This CDR3 reads CASSVVGGDTDTQYF. The CDR3 DNA follows: TGTGCCAGCAGCGTAGTCGGCGGGGACACAGATACGCAGTATTTT.

The chain is built from TRBV4-3 and TRBJ1-4, with TRBD1 as a possible D gene (6 bases). Trimming took off 4 bases at V and 3 bases at J, with 15 bases between the two ends. This CDR3 is built from 16 residues. Germline-derived CDR1 and CDR2 are LGHNA and YSLEER. CDR3 bases: TGCGCCAGCAGCCGGGGAGGGGGGGAGGCTAATGAAAAACTGTTTTTT. Translation gives CASSRGGGEANEKLFF.

The rearrangement uses TRBV28 and TRBJ1-2, with D unresolved. This CDR3 spans 15 amino acids. Germline V gene sequence: CDR1 MDHEN, CDR2 SYDVKM. Trimming removed 3 bases at V and 3 bases at J, with 14 bases between. The chain's CDR3 is CASSFLSAGHYGYTF. CDR3 DNA: TGTGCCAGCAGTTTCCTTTCGGCAGGTCACTATGGCTACACCTTC.

This clone was seen only once. The CDR3 bases are TGTGCCACCAGCAGAGATTACCTCAGCTACATCACAGATACGCAGTATTTT. Protein product: CATSRDYLSYITDTQYF. The chain has TRBV15 and TRBJ2-3; D remains unclear. Germline lookup yields CDR1 LNHNV and CDR2 YYDKDF (reference sequence). This CDR3 comprises 17 residues. V was clipped by 0 bases and J by 2 bases, with 15 bases between them. The full variable domain, its missing parts supplied by reference TRBV15 and TRBJ2-3, is DAMVIQNPRYQVTQFGKPVTLSCSQTLNHNVMYWYQQKSSQAPKLLFHYYDKDFNNEADTPDNFQSRRPNTSFCFLDIRSPGLGDTAMYLCATSRDYLSYITDTQYFGPGTRLTVL.

This sequence joins TRBV27 and TRBJ2-2; TRBD2 matches at 16 bases. This CDR3 comprises 20 residues. V shed 5 bases and J 0 bases; nucleotides not matched to a gene: 9. Germline values: CDR1 MNHEY, CDR2 SMNVEV (reference sequence). CDR3 coding DNA: TGTGCCAGCAGTCCAGTAGGAGGGACTAGCGGGGGGGCGAACACCGGGGAGCTGTTTTTT. It is translated as CASSPVGGTSGGANTGELFF.

The chain employs TRBV7-2 and TRBJ2-5; TRBD1 matches at 11 bases. The CDR3 length is 13 residues. Germline V gene sequence: CDR1 SGHTA, CDR2 FQGNSA. With V trimmed by 5 bases and J by 4 bases, 0 bases remained unmatched. CDR3 amino acids: CASSGTGGETQYF. The CDR3 DNA follows: TGTGCCAGCAGCGGGACAGGGGGAGAGACCCAGTACTTC.

V gene TRBV28 combines with J gene TRBJ2-4; no reliable D call. The germline CDR1 and CDR2 sequences are MDHEN and SYDVKM. This CDR3 is 15 amino acids long. V was trimmed by 4 bases and J by 0 bases, leaving 10 bases between them. The CDR3 is CASSSLSQAKNIQYF. The CDR3 bases are TGTGCCAGCAGTTCCCTGAGCCAAGCCAAAAACATTCAGTACTTC.

CDR3 loop: CASSKHRAPGNSPLHF. CDR3 in DNA: TGTGCCAGCAGTAAACACCGGGCCCCCGGTAATTCACCCCTCCACTTT. The chain joins TRBV28 to TRBJ1-6; D gene ambiguous. V shed 5 bases and J shed 6 bases, with 17 bases lying between them. The CDR3 contains 16 residues. CDR1 is MDHEN, CDR2 SYDVKM, per germline.

The chain links TRBV5-4 to TRBJ1-1; D not resolved. Germline CDR1 and CDR2: SGHNT and YYREEE (reference sequence). CDR3 length: 16 amino acids. The V and J ends lost 0 bases and 3 bases respectively, with 15 bases between them. The CDR3 DNA reads TGTGCCAGCAGCTTGGATTCCAGCGGGGAAGACACTGAAGCTTTCTTT. This gives the protein CASSLDSSGEDTEAFF.

The chain uses TRBV4-3 and TRBJ2-3, with 12 bases lining up with TRBD2. V gave up 0 bases and J gave up 10 bases; unmatched junction bases: 5. The length of the CDR3 is 15 residues. The germline gives CDR1 LGHNA, CDR2 YSLEER. CDR3 sequence reads: CASSQDLAGGSAQYF. CDR3 sequence (DNA): TGCGCCAGCAGCCAAGACCTAGCGGGGGGGTCTGCGCAGTATTTT.